Sequencing of this T cell receptor beta chain was carried out in a study of blood T cell repertoires in COVID-19. On the study more broadly: COVID-19 samples collected from the United States, Italy and Spain covered acute and convalescent phases. T cells, B-cell-depleted T cells, or PBMCs supplied cDNA or gDNA.

The CDR3 runs to 15 residues. V was trimmed by 2 bases and J by 1 base, leaving 11 bases between them. Germline lookup yields CDR1 SGHKS and CDR2 YYEKEE (reference sequence). In the authors' methods: Quantification of nucleated cells was approximated via reference gene primer amplification. The assay was immunoSEQ multiplex PCR, and TCRdb's table has in-frame clones only and misses some. The DNA gave D and trimming, while V, J and clone size come from that table. The table includes around 200,000 clones, approximately 83% detected once. The chain employs TRBV5-5 and TRBJ2-3, with D unresolved. The source of this sequence is a man in his forties or fifties with active or convalescent COVID-19. Input material: peripheral blood. CDR3 in amino acids: CASSFPSLGTDTQYF. CDR3 coding DNA: TGTGCCAGCAGCTTCCCCTCCCTTGGCACAGATACGCAGTATTTT.